Listed below are T cell receptor beta chains from one sample, sequenced in a study of T cell responses to AZD1222 COVID-19 vaccine. The assay was immunoSEQ multiplex PCR, and TCRdb's table has in-frame clones only and misses some. The table has around 200,000 clones, approximately 93% seen once. The sample in question was peripheral blood, obtained on day 0 of AZD1222 vaccination. The receptors come from an adult in good health. The CDR3 runs from the conserved cysteine through the conserved F or W. The D gene is left open where the match is weak. Not every row has a clone size; where given, it reads once, few, many or a size class.

d_call	v_call	clone_size	cdr3_length	j_call	cdr3_nt	cdr3_aa
-	TRBV11-1	-	14	TRBJ2-2	TGTGCCAGCAGCTTATCTCCGAACACCGGGGAGCTGTTTTTT	CASSLSPNTGELFF
TRBD2	TRBV25-1	once	16	TRBJ2-1	TGTGCCAGCAGTGAAGTGGGGAGCGGGAGTGTGGATGAGCAGTTCTTC	CASSEVGSGSVDEQFF
-	TRBV25-1	-	16	TRBJ1-1	TGTGCCAGCAGTAATCAGGGTGGAGGTGGATGGACTGAAGCTTTCTTT	CASSNQGGGGWTEAFF
-	TRBV11-3	-	14	TRBJ1-3	TGTGCCAGCAGCTCCGGGATGCCCGGAAACACCATATATTTT	CASSSGMPGNTIYF
TRBD1	TRBV7-9	few	17	TRBJ1-1	TGTGCCAGCAGCTTTAGGGCGAGGACAGGGACGTCACCTGAAGCTTTCTTT	CASSFRARTGTSPEAFF
TRBD1	TRBV18	-	15	TRBJ1-1	TGTGCCAGCTCAACCGGACAGGGCCTGAACACTGAAGCTTTCTTT	CASSTGQGLNTEAFF
-	TRBV5-6	-	17	TRBJ1-6	TGTGCCAGCAGCTTGGCCCTCGATAGCTCCTATAATTCACCCCTCCACTTT	CASSLALDSSYNSPLHF
-	TRBV18	-	12	TRBJ2-1	TGTGCCAGCTCAATCGAGTGGTCTGAGCAGTTCTTC	CASSIEWSEQFF
-	TRBV4-2	few	13	TRBJ1-1	TGTGCCAGCAGCCAAGATAGAATTGGGGAAGCTTTCTTT	CASSQDRIGEAFF
-	TRBV12-3/TRBV12-4	-	11	TRBJ1-1	TGTGCCAGCAGTTTAGCGACTGAAGCTTTCTTT	CASSLATEAFF
TRBD2	TRBV6-7	-	20	TRBJ2-3	TGTGCCAGCAGCAAACCAAGCAGCGGGGGGACCCTCCCGGGCTCAGATACGCAGTATTTT	CASSKPSSGGTLPGSDTQYF
TRBD2	TRBV12-3/TRBV12-4	-	13	TRBJ2-7	TGTGCCAGCAGAAGCGGGGGCATCTACGAGCAGTACTTC	CASRSGGIYEQYF
-	TRBV9	-	15	TRBJ1-1	TGTGCCAGCAGCGTAGGGGAGGGGCGTCATACTGAAGCTTTCTTT	CASSVGEGRHTEAFF
-	TRBV5-1	-	16	TRBJ1-6	TGCGCCAGCAGCGAAAACGCGTGGGGGGTTGATTCACCCCTCCACTTT	CASSENAWGVDSPLHF
TRBD1	TRBV7-9	-	15	TRBJ1-4	TGTGCCTCCAGCAAAATACAGGGGGCTAATGAAAAACTGTTTTTT	CASSKIQGANEKLFF
-	TRBV6-5	once	14	TRBJ1-4	TGTGCCAGCAGTTACTCTAGCGAATTTGAAAAACTGTTTTTT	CASSYSSEFEKLFF
-	TRBV4-1	-	16	TRBJ2-5	TGCGCCAGCAGCAGACGTGGCCCTAAATTAGAAGAGACCCAGTACTTC	CASSRRGPKLEETQYF
-	TRBV6-5	-	13	TRBJ1-2	TGTGCCAGCAGTTACACAACAGCCTACGGCTACACCTTC	CASSYTTAYGYTF
-	TRBV3-1/TRBV3-2	-	15	TRBJ2-1	TGTGCCAGCAGCCAAGAGAGACTAGGCCTTACGTGGCAGTTCTTC	CASSQERLGLTWQFF
TRBD1	TRBV2	once	13	TRBJ1-2	TGTGCCAGACGGACAGGGGAGAACTATGGCTACACCTTC	CARRTGENYGYTF
TRBD1	TRBV11-2	-	15	TRBJ2-7	TGTGCCAGCAGCCCAACGACAGGGGTTGCCTACGAGCAGTACTTC	CASSPTTGVAYEQYF
-	TRBV28	-	14	TRBJ1-2	TGTGCCAGCAGTTCCCGCGGGGGCCGGTATGGCTACACCTTC	CASSSRGGRYGYTF
-	TRBV5-6	-	16	TRBJ2-1	TGTGCCAGCAGCTTAGTGTGGGGGCCCTCCTACAATGAGCAGTTCTTC	CASSLVWGPSYNEQFF
-	TRBV11-2	-	17	TRBJ1-5	TGTGCCAGCAGCTTGGGACACCGAAAAAATAGCAATCAGCCCCAGCATTTT	CASSLGHRKNSNQPQHF
TRBD2	TRBV5-1	-	16	TRBJ2-1	TGCGCCAGCAGCTTACTAGCGGGGGGAACTACAATGAAGCAGTTCTTC	CASSLLAGGTTMKQFF
-	TRBV6-5	-	15	TRBJ1-1	TGTGCCAGCAGTTACTCTTGGACCACGGGCACTGAAGCTTTCTTT	CASSYSWTTGTEAFF
-	TRBV13	-	13	TRBJ1-4	TGTGCCAGCAGTTACAGCGTGGGTGAAAAACTGTTTTTT	CASSYSVGEKLFF
TRBD2	TRBV7-9	-	15	TRBJ2-3	TGTGCCAGCAGCCAGTGGCGGGAGAGCACAGATACGCAGTATTTT	CASSQWRESTDTQYF
-	TRBV4-1	-	18	TRBJ1-3	TGCGCCAGCAGCCACACCGGAGGCGTTGGCAGGGTGGGAAACACCATATATTTT	CASSHTGGVGRVGNTIYF
TRBD1	TRBV3-1/TRBV3-2	-	13	TRBJ2-7	TGTGCCAGCAGGGGACAGACCTCCTACGAGCAGTACTTC	CASRGQTSYEQYF
-	TRBV10-3	-	14	TRBJ1-1	TGTGCCATCAGTGAGCCGGGCGAGAGCACTGAAGCTTTCTTT	CAISEPGESTEAFF
-	TRBV7-9	-	15	TRBJ1-2	TGTGCCAGCAGCTTGTCCGAGTTGGCTAACTATGGCTACACCTTC	CASSLSELANYGYTF
-	TRBV6-5	-	12	TRBJ2-5	TGTGCCAGCAGTTTGCAGGGTGAGACCCAGTACTTC	CASSLQGETQYF
-	TRBV6-6	-	13	TRBJ1-6	TGTGCCAGCAGTCCCCTCAATAATTCACCCCTCCACTTT	CASSPLNNSPLHF
-	TRBV14	-	18	TRBJ1-3	TGTGCCAGCAGCCTAGGGATATTAGGGACCCTTTCTGGAAACACCATATATTTT	CASSLGILGTLSGNTIYF
-	TRBV11-3	-	15	TRBJ2-6	TGTGCCAGCAGCTTAGACAGCTCTGGGGCCAACGTCCTGACTTTC	CASSLDSSGANVLTF
-	TRBV7-9	-	16	TRBJ1-1	TGTGCCAGCAGCCCAGCGTTAATACAGGGCCGCCCTGAAGCTTTCTTT	CASSPALIQGRPEAFF
-	TRBV6-5	-	13	TRBJ1-1	TGTGCCAGCAGTTCGAGAGTATGGACTGAAGCTTTCTTT	CASSSRVWTEAFF
-	TRBV7-9	-	17	TRBJ1-1	TGTGCCAGCAGCCACCCTTCAGGTTTAGTGATGAACACTGAAGCTTTCTTT	CASSHPSGLVMNTEAFF
TRBD1	TRBV7-2	-	16	TRBJ1-5	TGTGCCAGCAGCCTAGCTGGGACAGGGGCAAATCAGCCCCAGCATTTT	CASSLAGTGANQPQHF
-	TRBV19	-	14	TRBJ2-7	TGTGCCAGTAGTATAGCCCAGGGTTCCTACGAGCAGTACTTC	CASSIAQGSYEQYF
-	TRBV11-2	once	14	TRBJ1-1	TGTGCCAGCAGGTTACCGCAGGGGAGGACTGAAGCTTTCTTT	CASRLPQGRTEAFF
TRBD1	TRBV6-5	-	13	TRBJ1-3	TGTGCCAGCAGGGGGACAGCCGGAAACACCATATATTTT	CASRGTAGNTIYF
-	TRBV2	-	22	TRBJ2-5	TGTGCCAGCAGTGAAGCGAATCCCCTCGGTGGTTTTAATTCTGGACTTCAAGAGACCCAGTACTTC	CASSEANPLGGFNSGLQETQYF
-	TRBV10-1	-	15	TRBJ2-1	TGCGCCAGCAGTGATTTTCGGGGATTGTACAATGAGCAGTTCTTC	CASSDFRGLYNEQFF
TRBD1	TRBV27	-	15	TRBJ1-5	TGTGCCAGCAGCCGACAGGGGGGAAGCAATCAGCCCCAGCATTTT	CASSRQGGSNQPQHF
-	TRBV5-1	-	15	TRBJ2-1	TGCGCCAGCAGCTATCTCGGGACACGGACTAGTGAGCAGTTCTTC	CASSYLGTRTSEQFF
-	TRBV7-6	-	16	TRBJ2-2	TGTGCCAGCAGCCCGCGGACTGGCCCCAACACCGGGGAGCTGTTTTTT	CASSPRTGPNTGELFF
TRBD2	TRBV6-5	-	15	TRBJ2-2	TGTGCCAGCACTAACCGGGGGGAAGCCACCGGGGAGCTGTTTTTT	CASTNRGEATGELFF
-	TRBV7-9	-	15	TRBJ1-1	TGTGCCAGCAGCTTAGGTAGCCTTAGGGCAACTGAAGCTTTCTTT	CASSLGSLRATEAFF
-	TRBV2	-	14	TRBJ1-1	TGTGCCAGCAGGAGGTCGGGGGCCGATCAAGAAGCTTTCTTT	CASRRSGADQEAFF
-	TRBV6-1	-	15	TRBJ1-1	TGTGCCAGCAGTGAGCTCGGGGCCAGGGACACTGAAGCTTTCTTT	CASSELGARDTEAFF
-	TRBV9	-	14	TRBJ2-1	TGTGCCAGCAGCGTAGATTTACCCTGGGATGAGCAGTTCTTC	CASSVDLPWDEQFF
TRBD2	TRBV5-1	-	16	TRBJ2-7	TGCGCCAGCAGCTTAGCGGGGGGGATGAGCTCCTACGAGCAGTACTTC	CASSLAGGMSSYEQYF
-	TRBV11-2	-	12	TRBJ1-1	TGTGCCAGCAGCTTCCTGGACACTGAAGCTTTCTTT	CASSFLDTEAFF
-	TRBV4-1	once	18	TRBJ2-1	TGCGCCAGCAGCCAAGACCGGCCGGGGGACCCTGGGCACAATGAGCAGTTCTTC	CASSQDRPGDPGHNEQFF
-	TRBV14	-	15	TRBJ2-7	TGTGCCAGCAGCCAAGTTCTCGGCCACCACTCCGAGCAGTACTTC	CASSQVLGHHSEQYF